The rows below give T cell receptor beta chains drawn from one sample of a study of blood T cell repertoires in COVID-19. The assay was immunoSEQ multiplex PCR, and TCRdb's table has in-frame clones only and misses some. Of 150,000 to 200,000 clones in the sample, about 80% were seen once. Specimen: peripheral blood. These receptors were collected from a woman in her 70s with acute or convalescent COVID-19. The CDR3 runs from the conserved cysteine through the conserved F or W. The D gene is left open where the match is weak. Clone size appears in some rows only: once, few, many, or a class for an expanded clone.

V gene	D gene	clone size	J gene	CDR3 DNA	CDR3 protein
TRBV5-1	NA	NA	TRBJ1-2	TGCGCCAGCAGCTTGGCCCTGGACACCTATGGCTACACCTTC	CASSLALDTYGYTF
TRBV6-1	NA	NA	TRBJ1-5	TGTGCCAGCAGTGAAGAGTTCCAGGAACAGCCCCAGCATTTT	CASSEEFQEQPQHF
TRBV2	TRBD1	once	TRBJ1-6	TGTGCCAGCCAGATACCGGGACAGAATAATTCACCCCTCCACTTT	CASQIPGQNNSPLHF
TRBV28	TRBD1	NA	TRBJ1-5	TGTGCCAGCAGTTTGCCGGGGACAGGGGGCGCGTGGGGTCAGCCCCAGCATTTT	CASSLPGTGGAWGQPQHF
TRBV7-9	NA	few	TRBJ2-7	TGTGCCAGCAGCTTCAGGGAATCTTACGAGCAGTACTTC	CASSFRESYEQYF
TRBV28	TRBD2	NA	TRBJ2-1	TGTGCCAGCAGTTTATCGGGACTAGCGCAGCTCTACAATGAGCAGTTCTTC	CASSLSGLAQLYNEQFF
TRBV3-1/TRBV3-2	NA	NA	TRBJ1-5	TGTGCCAGCAGCTGGGGACGGGAGCAGCCCCAGCATTTT	CASSWGREQPQHF
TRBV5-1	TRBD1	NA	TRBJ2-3	TGCGCCAGCAGCTCCTCGACAGGGGGTATCGGGACAGATACGCAGTATTTT	CASSSSTGGIGTDTQYF
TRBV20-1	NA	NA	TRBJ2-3	TGCAGTGCTAGTATATCTCGGGGCGGGACTGTAGGCACAGATACGCAGTATTTT	CSASISRGGTVGTDTQYF
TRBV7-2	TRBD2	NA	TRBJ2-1	TGTGCCAGCAGCTTAGTTTTGAGCGGGAGCTATGAGCAGTTCTTC	CASSLVLSGSYEQFF
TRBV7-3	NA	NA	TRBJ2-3	TGTGCCAGCAGCTTAACAGGGGCGACCACAGATACGCAGTATTTT	CASSLTGATTDTQYF
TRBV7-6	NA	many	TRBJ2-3	TGTGCCAGCAGCCCCCACAGGGTAGGCACAGATACGCAGTATTTT	CASSPHRVGTDTQYF
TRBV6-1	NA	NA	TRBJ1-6	TGTGCCAGCAGTGAAAAGGACAAGAAGGGTTCACCCCTCCACTTT	CASSEKDKKGSPLHF
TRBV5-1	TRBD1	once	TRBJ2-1	TGCGCCAGCAGGACCGGGACAGGCCGCTACAATGAGCAGTTCTTC	CASRTGTGRYNEQFF
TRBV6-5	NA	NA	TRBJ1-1	TGTGCCAGCGCGGTGGGGGCCACTGAAGCTTTCTTT	CASAVGATEAFF
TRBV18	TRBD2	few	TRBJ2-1	TGTGCCAGCTCATATGGGACTAGCGGGGTCTACAATGAGCAGTTCTTC	CASSYGTSGVYNEQFF
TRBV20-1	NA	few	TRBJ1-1	TGCAGTGCTAGTAAGAGGGTGGACACTGAAGCTTTCTTT	CSASKRVDTEAFF
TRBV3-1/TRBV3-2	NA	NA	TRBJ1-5	TGTGCCAGCAGCCTCGGAGCGGGGGGCCCGCCAAATCAGCCCCAGCATTTT	CASSLGAGGPPNQPQHF
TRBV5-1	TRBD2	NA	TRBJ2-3	TGCGCCAGCAACCCAGCGGGATTGACGGATACGCAGTATTTT	CASNPAGLTDTQYF
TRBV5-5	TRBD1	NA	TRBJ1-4	TGTGCCAGCAGCTTAAACCAGGGGGCTGGAAACGAAAAACTGTTTTTT	CASSLNQGAGNEKLFF
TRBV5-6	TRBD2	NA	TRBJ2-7	TGTGCCAGCAGCTTTGGGACTAGCGGGAGTATCCTTCCCCACGAGCAGTACTTC	CASSFGTSGSILPHEQYF
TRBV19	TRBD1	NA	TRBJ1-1	TGTGCCAGTAGCCCCGGGACAGGGAACACTGAAGCTTTCTTT	CASSPGTGNTEAFF
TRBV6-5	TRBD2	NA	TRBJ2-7	TGTGCCAGCAGGACTAGCGGGGGCTCCTACGAGCAGTACTTC	CASRTSGGSYEQYF
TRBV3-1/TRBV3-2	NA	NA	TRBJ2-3	TGTGCCAGCAGCCCCCGCGCAGGGGGCACAGATACGCAGTATTTT	CASSPRAGGTDTQYF